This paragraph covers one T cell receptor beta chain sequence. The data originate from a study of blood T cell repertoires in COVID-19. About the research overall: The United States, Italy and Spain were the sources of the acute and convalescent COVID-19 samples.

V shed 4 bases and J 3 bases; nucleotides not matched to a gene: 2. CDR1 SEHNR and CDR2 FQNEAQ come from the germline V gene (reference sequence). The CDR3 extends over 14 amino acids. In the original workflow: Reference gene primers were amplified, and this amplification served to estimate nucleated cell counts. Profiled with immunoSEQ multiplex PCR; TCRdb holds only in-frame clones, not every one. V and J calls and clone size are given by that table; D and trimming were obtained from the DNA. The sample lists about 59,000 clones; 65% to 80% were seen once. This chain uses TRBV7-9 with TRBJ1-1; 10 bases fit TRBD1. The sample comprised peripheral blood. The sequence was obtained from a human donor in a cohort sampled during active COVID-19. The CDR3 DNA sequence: TGTGCCAGCAGCTCGACAGGGGGCTACACTGAAGCTTTCTTT. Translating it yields CASSSTGGYTEAFF.